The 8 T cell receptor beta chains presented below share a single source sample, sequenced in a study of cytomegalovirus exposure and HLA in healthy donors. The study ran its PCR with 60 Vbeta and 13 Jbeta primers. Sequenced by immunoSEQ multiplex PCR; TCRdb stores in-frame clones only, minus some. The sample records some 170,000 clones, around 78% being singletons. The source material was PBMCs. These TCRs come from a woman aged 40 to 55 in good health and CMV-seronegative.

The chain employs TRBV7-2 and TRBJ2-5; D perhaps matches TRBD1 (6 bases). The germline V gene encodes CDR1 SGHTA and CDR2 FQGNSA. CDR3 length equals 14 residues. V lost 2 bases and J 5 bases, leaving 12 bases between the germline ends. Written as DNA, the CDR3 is TGTGCCAGCAGCTTACGGACAGAGAAGGAGACCCAGTACTTC. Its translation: CASSLRTEKETQYF. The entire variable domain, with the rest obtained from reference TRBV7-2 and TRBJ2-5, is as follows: GAGVSQSPSNKVTEKGKDVELRCDPISGHTALYWYRQSLGQGLEFLIYFQGNSAPDKSGLPSDRFSAERTGGSVSTLTIQRTQQEDSAVYLCASSLRTEKETQYFGPGTRLLVL.

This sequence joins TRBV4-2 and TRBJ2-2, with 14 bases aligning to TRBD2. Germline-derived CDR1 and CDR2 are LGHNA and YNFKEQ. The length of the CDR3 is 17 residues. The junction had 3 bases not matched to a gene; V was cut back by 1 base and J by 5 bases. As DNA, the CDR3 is TGTGCCAGCAGCCAAGCGGGACTAGCGGGAGATACCGGGGAGCTGTTTTTT. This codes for CASSQAGLAGDTGELFF.

The chain's CDR3 is CASSLGRGGEQYF. CDR3 nucleotides: TGCGCCAGCAGCTTGGGAAGAGGGGGCGAGCAGTACTTC. The chain uses TRBV5-1 and TRBJ2-7; a possible D gene is TRBD1 (6 bases). CDR1 is SGHRS and CDR2 is YFSETQ in the germline V gene. Trimming cost V 0 bases and J 6 bases, with 10 bases left between them. The CDR3 loop spans 13 amino acids.

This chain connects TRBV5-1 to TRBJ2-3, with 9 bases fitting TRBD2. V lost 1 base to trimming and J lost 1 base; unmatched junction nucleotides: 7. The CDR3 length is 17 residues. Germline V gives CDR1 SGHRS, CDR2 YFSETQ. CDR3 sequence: CASSLRSGGRGTDTQYF. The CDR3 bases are TGCGCCAGCAGCTTGAGGTCAGGCGGGAGGGGCACAGATACGCAGTATTTT.

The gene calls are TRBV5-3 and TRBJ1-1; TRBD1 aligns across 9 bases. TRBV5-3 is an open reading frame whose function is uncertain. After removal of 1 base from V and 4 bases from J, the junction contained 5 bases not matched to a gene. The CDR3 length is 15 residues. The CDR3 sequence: CARSLIPGQGTEAFF. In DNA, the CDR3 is TGTGCCAGAAGCTTGATACCGGGACAGGGCACTGAAGCTTTCTTT.

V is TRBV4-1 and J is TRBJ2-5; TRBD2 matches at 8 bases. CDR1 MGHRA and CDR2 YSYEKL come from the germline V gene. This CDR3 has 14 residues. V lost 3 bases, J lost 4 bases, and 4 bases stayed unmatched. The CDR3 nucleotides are TGCGCCAGCAGCCAGGGACTAGGGGGAGAGACCCAGTACTTC. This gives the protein CASSQGLGGETQYF.

The CDR3 protein is CSPDSGRGDTQYF. The DNA of the CDR3 is TGCAGCCCCGATAGCGGGAGGGGAGATACGCAGTATTTT. V is TRBV29-1 and J is TRBJ2-3, with 11 bases that match TRBD2. There are 13 residues in the CDR3. Germline V CDR1 and CDR2: SQVTM, ANQGSEA. Unmatched junction bases numbered 6, after V lost 8 bases and J lost 5 bases.

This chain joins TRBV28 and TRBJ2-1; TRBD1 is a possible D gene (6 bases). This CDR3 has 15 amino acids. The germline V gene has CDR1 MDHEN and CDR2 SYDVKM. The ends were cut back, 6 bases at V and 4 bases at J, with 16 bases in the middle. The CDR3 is CASRTRQELYNEQFF. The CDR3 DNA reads TGTGCCAGCAGAACCCGACAGGAACTATACAATGAGCAGTTCTTC.